This T cell receptor (beta chain) was found in a study of control samples from healthy donors and cancer patients. The germline gives CDR1 MNHEY, CDR2 SVGEGT. The CDR3 totals 15 residues. V dropped 2 bases and J dropped 1 base, with 11 bases sitting between them. The protocol was immunoSEQ multiplex PCR, while the TCRdb copy is restricted to in-frame clones and leaves out a portion. The data contain some 160,000 clones, approximately 93% of them seen just once; the ten biggest clones take up over 6.5%. The sequenced sample consisted of blood. The receptor was isolated from a woman aged 40 to 55 in good health. The rearrangement uses TRBV6-2 or TRBV6-3 and TRBJ1-1; the D gene is possibly TRBD1 (6 bases). DNA for the CDR3: TGTGCCAGCAGTTACACACAGGGCGGGAACACTGAAGCTTTCTTT. Translation: CASSYTQGGNTEAFF.